Shown below are 27 T cell receptor beta chains from a single sample sequenced in a study of T cell repertoires in cytomegalovirus infection. TCRdb re-called the reads with MiXCR, one entry per CDR3 protein. The repertoire holds fewer than 650,000 distinct CDR3 sequences, approximately 40% seen once, with around 48% in the top ten. These receptors are not linked to any known antigen. The sample here was cultured PBMCs, taken from culture after CMV antigen stimulation. All receptors derive from a human donor in good health (CMV status not recorded). Some clones in this sample may be carry-over from other donors' samples.

This chain uses TRBV11-2 with TRBJ1-5, with D perhaps TRBD1 (6 bases). V lost 5 bases, J lost 4 bases, and 9 bases lay in between. The CDR3 spans 13 residues. CDR1 and CDR2 from the germline V gene are SGHAT and FQNNGV. CDR3 sequence reads: CASSPGQNQPQHF. CDR3 DNA sequence: TGTGCCAGCAGCCCCGGACAGAATCAGCCCCAGCATTTT.

The chain couples TRBV20-1 to TRBJ2-5; 10 nucleotides line up with TRBD2. CDR1 and CDR2 from the germline V gene are DFQATT and SNEGSKA (reference sequence). The ends lost 8 bases at V and 2 bases at J; junction bases unmatched: 8. The CDR3 is made up of 14 amino acids. Here the CDR3 DNA reads TGCAGTTCCTGGACTAGCGGCTTTCAAGAGACCCAGTACTTC. This translates into CSSWTSGFQETQYF.

This clonotype was found a few times. The chain combines TRBV12-3 or TRBV12-4 with TRBJ1-6, with D tentatively TRBD1 (5 bases). CDR3 length equals 13 residues. V was clipped by 5 bases and J by 7 bases, with 9 bases between them. CDR3 bases: TGTGCCAGCAGTCAACGGGACAATTCACCCCTCCACTTT. This gives the protein CASSQRDNSPLHF.

This clonotype has a handful of counts. The chain has TRBV11-3 and TRBJ2-1, with TRBD2 matching 7 bases. This CDR3 is built from 13 residues. V shed 3 bases, J shed 12 bases, and the junction held 8 bases outside the gene matches. Per the germline V gene, CDR1 is SGHNT and CDR2 is YENEEA. The CDR3 sequence is CASSFFSTSAQFF. The CDR3 bases are TGTGCCAGCAGCTTCTTTTCTACTAGCGCGCAGTTCTTC.

The chain links TRBV12-3 or TRBV12-4 to TRBJ2-3; D not certain. The CDR3 extends over 13 amino acids. The V end was cut by 6 bases, the J end by 4 bases, with 11 bases between. The CDR3: CASSRDSADTQYF. The CDR3 DNA follows: TGTGCCAGCAGCCGCGACTCGGCAGATACGCAGTATTTT.

The J gene is TRBJ2-5, the V gene TRBV20-1, with D possibly TRBD1 on 7 matching bases. From germline, CDR1 is DFQATT and CDR2 SNEGSKA (reference sequence). Trimming cost V 8 bases and J 3 bases, with 16 bases left between them. This CDR3 is 13 amino acids long. In DNA form, the CDR3 reads TGCAGTCTAGAAGGCAGGGGGGAAGAGACCCAGTACTTC. This gives the protein CSLEGRGEETQYF.

The chain has TRBV12-3 or TRBV12-4 and TRBJ1-1, with 7 bases that match TRBD1. Trimming took 2 bases from V and 6 from J; bases not matched to a gene: 9. CDR3 length: 15 amino acids. The CDR3 region is CASSLLDRVGAEAFF. DNA for the CDR3: TGTGCCAGCAGTTTACTCGACAGGGTCGGCGCTGAAGCTTTCTTT.

This clonotype came up a few times. V gene TRBV7-2 combines with J gene TRBJ1-3; D is unclear. V shed 8 bases and J shed 4 bases, with 9 bases lying between them. Germline CDR1 is SGHTA and CDR2 is FQGNSA. The CDR3 consists of 12 residues. The CDR3 DNA reads as TGTGCCAGCGCACTAGTGGGAAACACCATATATTTT. Protein product: CASALVGNTIYF.

This clonotype was seen a few times. J is TRBJ1-3 and V is TRBV7-2; 7 bases align to TRBD1. With 6 bases clipped from V and 4 bases from J, the junction kept 3 bases outside the gene matches. Germline V CDR1 and CDR2: SGHTA, FQGNSA. There are 13 residues in the CDR3. The CDR3 DNA follows: TGTGCCAGCAGGGGACAGTCCGGAAACACCATATATTTT. It encodes CASRGQSGNTIYF. The complete variable domain, with remaining parts taken from reference TRBV7-2 and TRBJ1-3, reads GAGVSQSPSNKVTEKGKDVELRCDPISGHTALYWYRQSLGQGLEFLIYFQGNSAPDKSGLPSDRFSAERTGGSVSTLTIQRTQQEDSAVYLCASRGQSGNTIYFGEGSWLTVV.

V is TRBV6-1 and J is TRBJ1-1; D gene ambiguous. The CDR3 has 14 amino acids. Germline V lookup: CDR1 MNHNS, CDR2 SASEGT. Trimming took off 8 bases at V and 0 bases at J, with 13 bases between the two ends. CDR3: CASPQVGMNTEAFF. As DNA, the CDR3 is TGTGCCAGCCCCCAGGTAGGAATGAACACTGAAGCTTTCTTT.

This chain connects TRBV6-5 to TRBJ2-7, with D perhaps given as TRBD1 or TRBD2 (5 bases each). Deletions cut 10 bases from V and 0 bases from J, with 16 bases between. This CDR3 is built from 14 residues. In germline, CDR1 is MNHEY, CDR2 SVGAGI. CDR3 in amino acids: CATLRDGSSYEQYF. The CDR3 nucleotides read TGTGCCACCCTCAGGGACGGTAGCTCCTACGAGCAGTACTTC.

The chain joins TRBV6-1 to TRBJ1-2; TRBD1 might be the D (5 bases). Per the germline V gene, CDR1 is MNHNS and CDR2 is SASEGT. The CDR3 runs 14 residues. V was clipped by 10 bases and J by 4 bases, with 19 bases between them. CDR3 loop: CATENLGDLYGYTF. DNA of the CDR3: TGTGCCACCGAGAATCTGGGGGACCTCTATGGCTACACCTTC.

V usage is TRBV12-5 and J usage is TRBJ2-2; no definite D call. The CDR3 is 15 residues long. The ends were cut back, 1 base at V and 0 bases at J, with 6 bases in the middle. Germline CDR1 and CDR2: LGHNT and FRNRAP. The CDR3 is CASGLGSANTGELFF. In nucleotides, the CDR3 is TGTGCTAGTGGTTTGGGATCAGCGAACACCGGGGAGCTGTTTTTT.

V gene TRBV27 combines with J gene TRBJ1-6; 8 bases fit TRBD1. This CDR3 has 14 residues. V lost 8 bases and J lost 7; bases outside the gene matches: 7. Germline loops: CDR1 MNHEY, CDR2 SMNVEV (reference sequence). The CDR3 region has the DNA TGTGCCAGCGGAGAATGGACAGGGAATTCACCCCTCCACTTT. Its protein product is CASGEWTGNSPLHF.

In regard to this clonotype: The CDR3 does not end in the conserved phenylalanine or tryptophan, so this is likely a read error. The limits of the CDR3 on the DNA are not certain, so only TCRdb's listed CDR3 is given. The rearrangement joins TRBV10-3 to TRBJ1-4; the tabulated D call, TRBD1, remains unverified against the DNA. The CDR3 is made up of 20 amino acids, end residues included. Germline V gene sequence: CDR1 ENHRY, CDR2 SYGVKD. CDR3 in amino acids: CATLTGAERVKILLRNRRGP.

The rearrangement joins TRBV2 to TRBJ2-5; no firm D call. The CDR3 spans 10 residues. Germline V CDR1 and CDR2: SNHLY, FYNNEI. The V end was cut by 9 bases, the J end by 5 bases, with 7 bases between. The CDR3 spells CASRVETQYF. CDR3 coding DNA: TGTGCCAGTCGAGTCGAGACCCAGTACTTC. Using reference TRBV2 and TRBJ2-5 for the parts outside the CDR3, the full variable domain is EPEVTQTPSHQVTQMGQEVILRCVPISNHLYFYWYRQILGQKVEFLVSFYNNEISEKSEIFDDQFSVERPDGSNFTLKIRSTKLEDSAMYFCASRVETQYFGPGTRLLVL.

The chain uses TRBV7-9 and TRBJ2-7, with D tentatively TRBD1 or TRBD2 (7 bases each). The CDR3 has 16 residues. Germline loops: CDR1 SEHNR, CDR2 FQNEAQ (reference sequence). V was shortened by 1 base and J by 7 bases, with 20 bases between the two germline ends. The CDR3 loop is CASSLEGGGLLEEQYF. CDR3 DNA: TGTGCCAGCAGCTTAGAGGGAGGGGGCCTTCTGGAAGAGCAGTACTTC.

In its sample, this clonotype was seen many times. V gene TRBV7-2 combines with J gene TRBJ2-5; tentatively, D is TRBD1 (6 bases). V was pared by 0 bases and J by 5 bases, with 10 bases between. Germline lookup yields CDR1 SGHTA and CDR2 FQGNSA. The CDR3 contains 14 residues. DNA for the CDR3: TGTGCCAGCAGCTTAGCACAGGGAAGGGAGACCCAGTACTTC. Amino acids: CASSLAQGRETQYF. Full variable domain (remainder filled in from reference TRBV7-2 and TRBJ2-5): GAGVSQSPSNKVTEKGKDVELRCDPISGHTALYWYRQSLGQGLEFLIYFQGNSAPDKSGLPSDRFSAERTGGSVSTLTIQRTQQEDSAVYLCASSLAQGRETQYFGPGTRLLVL.

This clonotype was counted only a few times. V and J are TRBV19 and TRBJ2-5; D remains unclear. CDR1 and CDR2 from the germline V gene are LNHDA and SQIVND (reference sequence). The V gene lost 3 bases and the J gene lost 5 bases, with 13 bases spanning the gap. The CDR3 totals 14 residues. CDR3 residues: CASSIIGPTETQYF. Written as DNA, the CDR3 is TGTGCCAGTAGTATCATCGGGCCGACGGAGACCCAGTACTTC.

For the CDR3, the DNA is TGTGCCAGCAGCTTCGGACCGGACAATCAGCCCCAGCATTTT. Translated, it gives CASSFGPDNQPQHF. The chain employs TRBV7-9 and TRBJ1-5; D remains ambiguous. Trimming stripped 3 bases from V and 3 bases from J, with 9 bases between. The CDR3 runs to 14 residues. The germline CDR1 and CDR2 sequences are SEHNR and FQNEAQ (reference sequence).

This clonotype was recorded a few times. The chain uses TRBV28 and TRBJ1-5, with D unclear. The germline V gene has CDR1 MDHEN and CDR2 SYDVKM. The length of the CDR3 is 11 residues. V lost 3 bases to trimming and J lost 9 bases, with 6 bases between them. The CDR3 bases are TGTGCCAGCAGTTTGGGTGCGCCCCAGCATTTT. It specifies CASSLGAPQHF.

This chain links TRBV6-4 with TRBJ2-3, with a weak D call TRBD2 (6 bases). CDR3 size: 17 residues. V was trimmed by 6 bases and J by 2 bases, leaving 21 bases between them. CDR1 is MRHNA, CDR2 SNTAGT, per germline. Here the CDR3 reads CASRASGTPGFTDTQYF. CDR3 nucleotide sequence: TGTGCCAGCAGAGCTTCCGGGACTCCCGGATTCACAGATACGCAGTATTTT.

J is TRBJ1-1 and V is TRBV12-3 or TRBV12-4; tentative D call: TRBD1 (5 bases). The CDR3 has 14 residues. V shed 5 bases and J shed 0 bases, with 10 bases lying between them. CDR3 DNA sequence: TGTGCCAGCAGTACTGGGACGGTGAACACTGAAGCTTTCTTT. Translation: CASSTGTVNTEAFF.

This clonotype was seen only a few times. In DNA, the CDR3 is TGTGCCAGCAGTTTTGGGGGGCGTTGGGAGCAGTACTTC. Translating gives CASSFGGRWEQYF. This chain joins TRBV12-3 or TRBV12-4 and TRBJ2-7; either TRBD1 or TRBD2 may fit D (6 bases each). This CDR3 is 13 amino acids long. V gave up 3 bases and J gave up 7 bases, with 13 bases separating them.

This sequence joins TRBV2 and TRBJ2-5; TRBD2 aligns across 8 bases. The V and J ends lost 0 bases and 7 bases, in that order; junction bases with no gene match: 4. The CDR3 loop spans 14 amino acids. Germline loops: CDR1 SNHLY, CDR2 FYNNEI. The CDR3 DNA reads as TGTGCCAGCAGTGAAGCGGGGCGGGGGGCGACCCAGTACTTC. Protein: CASSEAGRGATQYF.

The chain employs TRBV19 and TRBJ1-5, with D unclear. V was trimmed by 7 bases and J by 6 bases, leaving 13 bases between them. The germline V gene encodes CDR1 LNHDA and CDR2 SQIVND (reference sequence). There are 13 residues in the CDR3. In DNA form, the CDR3 reads TGTGCCAGTAAGGGAAGGAACGCTCAGCCCCAGCATTTT. Its translation: CASKGRNAQPQHF. The full variable domain, in which reference TRBV19 and TRBJ1-5 provide the parts outside the CDR3, is DGGITQSPKYLFRKEGQNVTLSCEQNLNHDAMYWYRQDPGQGLRLIYYSQIVNDFQKGDIAEGYSVSREKKESFPLTVTSAQKNPTAFYLCASKGRNAQPQHFGDGTRLSIL.

This chain connects TRBV20-1 to TRBJ2-7; D not resolved. CDR1 and CDR2 (germline): DFQATT, SNEGSKA (reference sequence). V gave up 3 bases and J gave up 1 base, with 13 bases separating them. The CDR3 covers 14 residues. The DNA of the CDR3 is TGCAGTGCTAGGGCCGGGCTGGGGTCCTACGAGCAGTACTTC. Its protein product is CSARAGLGSYEQYF.